The 9 T cell receptor beta chains below were found in one sample sequenced in a study of blood T cells in healthy people across ages. Then a second PCR, running roughly 7 to 11 cycles, was carried out with a sample-barcoded 5' primer and a J-beta primer mix. Via MiXCR, TCRdb re-called the 5' RACE reads, giving one row per CDR3 protein. The table includes 550,000 to 600,000 distinct CDR3 sequences, around 50% detected once. Material for sequencing was blood. The receptors originated from an elderly man in good health.

Remarks on this clonotype: A much more abundant neighbour one base away suggests this may be a read error. This chain links TRBV27 with TRBJ2-6; D is undetermined. Between the trimmed V and J ends, which lost 4 bases and 3 bases, there was a span of 10 bases. Germline V CDR1 and CDR2: MNHEY, SMNVEV (reference sequence). The CDR3 contains 15 residues. CDR3 in amino acids: CASSSDGYGANVLTF. The CDR3 DNA reads TGTGCCAGCAGTTCCGACGGCTATGGGGCCAACGTCCTGACTTTC.

This sequence joins TRBV7-2 and TRBJ2-3; no reliable D call. Looked up from germline, CDR1 is SGHTA and CDR2 is FQGNSA. Trimming took off 1 base at V and 3 bases at J, with 8 bases between the two ends. This CDR3 region has 14 residues. The CDR3: CASSLGVGTDTQYF. For the CDR3, the DNA is TGTGCCAGCAGCTTAGGGGTGGGGACAGATACGCAGTATTTT.

The chain has TRBV7-2 and TRBJ2-1; a weak D match, TRBD2 (6 bases). V was clipped by 5 bases and J by 3 bases, with 17 bases between them. In germline, CDR1 is SGHTA, CDR2 FQGNSA. The CDR3 is made up of 16 amino acids. CDR3 protein: CASSPGLGTGYNEQFF. DNA for the CDR3: TGTGCCAGCAGCCCAGGACTCGGGACTGGCTACAATGAGCAGTTCTTC. The variable domain in full, with the rest retrieved from reference TRBV7-2 and TRBJ2-1, is GAGVSQSPSNKVTEKGKDVELRCDPISGHTALYWYRQSLGQGLEFLIYFQGNSAPDKSGLPSDRFSAERTGGSVSTLTIQRTQQEDSAVYLCASSPGLGTGYNEQFFGPGTRLTVL.

Remarks on this clonotype: The junction shows a germline mismatch at one end, possibly a read error. V gene TRBV20-1 combines with J gene TRBJ2-1; 9 positions match TRBD2. This CDR3 has 15 amino acids. Germline CDR1 and CDR2: DFQATT and SNEGSKA (reference sequence). This CDR3 reads CSARERLAVNNEQFF. The CDR3, as DNA: TGCAGCGCTAGAGAACGACTAGCGGTGAACAATGAGCAGTTCTTC.

A note on this clonotype: Sequence at one end of the junction differs from germline and may be a read error. CDR3 sequence (DNA): TGTGCCAGTAGGACAGGGAGCGACACCGGGGAGCCGTTTTTT. This sequence encodes CASRTGSDTGEPFF. The rearrangement joins TRBV6-6 to TRBJ2-2; TRBD1 matches 8 bases. CDR1 is MNHNY and CDR2 is SVGAGI in the germline V gene (reference sequence). The CDR3 loop spans 14 amino acids.

The J gene is TRBJ1-1, the V gene TRBV5-1, with D unresolved. The CDR3 sequence is 14 residues long. Germline V gene lookup returns CDR1 SGHRS and CDR2 YFSETQ. V was pared by 5 bases and J by 1 base, with 12 bases between. CDR3 in DNA: TGCGCCAGCAGTTTACAGACCACGAACACTGAAGCTTTCTTT. It codes for CASSLQTTNTEAFF.

This sequence joins TRBV5-1 and TRBJ1-5; TRBD1 is a possible D gene (5 bases). CDR1 SGHRS and CDR2 YFSETQ come from the germline V gene. V lost 3 bases to trimming and J lost 5 bases, with 15 bases between them. The CDR3 loop spans 15 amino acids. CDR3 coding DNA: TGCGCCAGCAGCTGGAACGGGGCTGGAGATCAGCCCCAGCATTTT. Translation: CASSWNGAGDQPQHF.

The chain employs TRBV7-8 and TRBJ2-3; 8 nucleotides align to TRBD1. Germline loops: CDR1 SGHVS, CDR2 FQNEAQ. The CDR3 loop spans 15 amino acids. The trim removed 5 bases at V and 2 bases at J, leaving 6 bases unmatched. CDR3 in DNA: TGTGCCAGCAGCGTTAGACAGGGGCTCACAGATACGCAGTATTTT. Translating gives CASSVRQGLTDTQYF.

Regarding this clonotype: Relative to the germline gene, one junction end is altered; a read error may explain this. The chain couples TRBV12-3 or TRBV12-4 to TRBJ2-7; 11 nucleotides align to TRBD2. The CDR3 runs 16 residues. The CDR3 spells CASSSRRLAGFYERYF. DNA for the CDR3: TGTGCCAGCAGTTCCAGGAGACTAGCGGGATTCTACGAGCGGTACTTC.